The 15 T cell receptor beta chains reported below all come from one sample, sequenced in a study of OX40 agonist ivuxolimab in advanced cancers. Using immunoSEQ multiplex PCR, the repertoire was profiled, and TCRdb retains in-frame clones only, with some absent. The sample has around 20,000 clones; more than 80% are singletons. The sequencing used CD4+ or CD8+ T cells sorted from blood, collected in a trial of the OX40 agonist ivuxolimab. These receptors were collected from an adult with an advanced solid tumor such as melanoma, head and neck, liver or kidney cancer.

The genes are TRBV27 and TRBJ1-1; tentative D call: TRBD1 (5 bases). The ends were cut back, 0 bases at V and 2 bases at J, with 10 bases in the middle. CDR1 is MNHEY, CDR2 SMNVEV, per germline (reference sequence). The length of the CDR3 is 15 residues. CDR3 region: CASSLSGALNTEAFF. In DNA, the CDR3 is TGTGCCAGCAGTTTATCAGGGGCCCTAAACACTGAAGCTTTCTTT.

V gene TRBV4-3 combines with J gene TRBJ2-7; TRBD1 agrees at 7 bases. This CDR3 is built from 15 residues. Trimming at V came to 0 bases and at J to 5 bases, leaving 7 bases not matched to a gene. CDR1 is LGHNA and CDR2 is YSLEER in the germline V gene. CDR3 sequence reads: CASSQDVGGVDEQYF. The DNA for the CDR3 is TGCGCCAGCAGCCAAGATGTAGGGGGCGTCGACGAGCAGTACTTC.

This clone was recorded once. The J gene is TRBJ1-6, the V gene TRBV6-4, with 7 bases aligning to TRBD1. This CDR3 is built from 16 residues. CDR1 and CDR2 from the germline V gene are MRHNA and SNTAGT. J lost 9 bases, V lost 2 bases, and 10 bases had no gene match. The CDR3 DNA reads as TGTGCCAGCAGTGACAAAATAGGGGGCTTGGGTTCACCCCTCCACTTT. Translation gives CASSDKIGGLGSPLHF.

The chain combines TRBV10-2 with TRBJ1-1, with a tentative D call TRBD1 (5 bases). The CDR3 length is 14 residues. CDR1 is WSHSY, CDR2 SAAADI, per germline. Deletions cut 3 bases from V and 4 bases from J, with 12 bases between. The CDR3: CASSDQGLSTEAFF. The CDR3 DNA follows: TGCGCCAGCAGTGACCAGGGTTTAAGCACTGAAGCTTTCTTT.

The J gene is TRBJ2-1, the V gene TRBV28; TRBD2 matches at 10 bases. The trim removed 5 bases at V and 8 bases at J, leaving 12 bases unmatched. The CDR3 contains 16 residues. Germline V gene lookup returns CDR1 MDHEN and CDR2 SYDVKM. CDR3 amino acids: CASSPYSGGNQDEQFF. The CDR3 DNA follows: TGTGCCAGCAGTCCTTATAGCGGGGGGAATCAGGATGAGCAGTTCTTC.

This chain uses TRBV6-5 with TRBJ2-7, with 7 nucleotides matching TRBD1. The CDR3 consists of 13 residues. Trimming cost V 5 bases and J 3 bases; bases outside gene matches: 4. CDR1 and CDR2 from the germline V gene are MNHEY and SVGAGI. CDR3 sequence reads: CASSADRSYEQYF. In DNA form, the CDR3 reads TGTGCCAGCAGTGCGGACAGGAGCTACGAGCAGTACTTC.

The CDR3 protein is CASSEKTSEQYF. In DNA form, the CDR3 reads TGTGCCAGCAGTGAGAAAACTAGTGAGCAGTACTTC. The chain couples TRBV25-1 to TRBJ2-7; D is possibly TRBD2 (5 bases). Trimming stripped 3 bases from V and 7 bases from J, with 10 bases between. The CDR3 is made up of 12 amino acids. Germline CDR1 is MGHDK and CDR2 is SYGVNS.

CDR3 loop: CASSLLNNEQFF. The CDR3, as DNA: TGCGCCAGCAGCTTGTTAAACAATGAGCAGTTCTTC. This rearrangement joins TRBV5-1 to TRBJ2-1, with D unresolved. The V end was cut by 1 base, the J end by 5 bases, with 4 bases between. Germline lookup yields CDR1 SGHRS and CDR2 YFSETQ. This CDR3 is built from 12 residues.

V is TRBV29-1 and J is TRBJ2-3; 14 bases align to TRBD2. V lost 6 bases to trimming and J lost 3 bases; unmatched junction nucleotides: 5. The CDR3 is 15 amino acids. CDR1 and CDR2 from the germline V gene are SQVTM and ANQGSEA. CDR3 amino acids: CSVAGTSGSTDTQYF. The DNA for the CDR3 is TGCAGCGTCGCCGGGACTAGCGGGAGTACAGATACGCAGTATTTT.

The chain is built from TRBV6-4 and TRBJ2-3; the D is unclear. Looked up from germline, CDR1 is MRHNA and CDR2 is SNTAGT. The germline V and J ends were trimmed by 2 bases and 2 bases, with 8 bases remaining between them. This CDR3 contains 14 residues. CDR3 DNA: TGTGCCAGCAGTGACGGGCTGCACACAGATACGCAGTATTTT. Encoded protein: CASSDGLHTDTQYF.

The rearrangement links TRBV5-5 to TRBJ1-6, with D uncertain. The CDR3 spans 16 residues. The V end lost 7 bases, the J end lost 0 bases, and 14 bases lay between the germline ends. Germline CDR1 reads SGHKS; CDR2 reads YYEKEE (reference sequence). The CDR3 nucleotides are TGTGCCAGCTCCCACACGGAGAGCTCCTATAATTCACCCCTCCACTTT. Its protein product is CASSHTESSYNSPLHF. The full variable domain, with the rest looked up from reference TRBV5-5 and TRBJ1-6, is DAGVTQSPTHLIKTRGQQVTLRCSPISGHKSVSWYQQVLGQGPQFIFQYYEKEERGRGNFPDRFSARQFPNYSSELNVNALLLGDSALYLCASSHTESSYNSPLHFGNGTRLTVT.

V and J are TRBV4-1 and TRBJ2-7, with 10 nucleotides matching TRBD2. The CDR3 runs 15 residues. The germline V gene encodes CDR1 MGHRA and CDR2 YSYEKL. The ends lost 3 bases at V and 4 bases at J; junction bases unmatched: 6. CDR3 protein: CASSHLAGGSYEQYF. As DNA, the CDR3 is TGCGCCAGCAGCCATTTAGCGGGAGGTTCGTACGAGCAGTACTTC.

For the CDR3, the DNA is TGTGCCAGTAGTATAGATTGGGCCGGGGAGCTGTTTTTT. This codes for CASSIDWAGELFF. The genes are TRBV19 and TRBJ2-2; D is uncertain. The germline V and J ends were trimmed by 0 bases and 6 bases, with 5 bases remaining between them. The CDR3 totals 13 residues. From germline, CDR1 is LNHDA and CDR2 SQIVND (reference sequence).

The chain couples TRBV5-6 to TRBJ2-5, with D perhaps matching TRBD2 (6 bases). The CDR3 totals 14 residues. Germline-derived CDR1 and CDR2 are SGHDT and YYEEEE. Trimming removed 3 bases at V and 2 bases at J, with 11 bases between. The CDR3 DNA is TGTGCCAGCAGCTGGGGGACTGGGCAAGAGACCCAGTACTTC. It codes for CASSWGTGQETQYF.

This clone was seen a few times. The V and J genes are TRBV7-2 and TRBJ1-6; 8 bases align to TRBD1. The CDR3 runs to 18 residues. V was clipped by 3 bases and J by 0 bases; unmatched bases: 7. Per the germline V gene, CDR1 is SGHTA and CDR2 is FQGNSA. The CDR3 nucleotides are TGTGCCAGCAGCTTTAACCAGGGGGCAAGCTCCTATAATTCACCCCTCCACTTT. Its protein is CASSFNQGASSYNSPLHF.